This TCR beta chain originates from a study of blood T cell repertoires in COVID-19. The wider study: From the United States, Italy and Spain came samples of acute and convalescent COVID-19.

Patients at the Seattle site were enrolled during active infection and followed longitudinally. The data were produced by immunoSEQ multiplex PCR, yet TCRdb's version contains in-frame clones alone and is incomplete. Seen here are a few hundred thousand clones, approximately 90% observed once, and the top ten hold approximately 1.6%. Germline V gene sequence: CDR1 LNHDA, CDR2 SQIVND (reference sequence). The CDR3 runs to 15 residues. V was pared by 3 bases and J by 1 base, with 12 bases between. Material: peripheral blood. The chain links TRBV19 to TRBJ1-1, with D possibly being TRBD1 (5 bases). The clonotype originates from a woman in her twenties or thirties with COVID-19, enrolled during active disease. The CDR3 coding sequence is TGTGCCAGTAGTATGGCCAGGGTGGAGAACACTGAAGCTTTCTTT. This gives the protein CASSMARVENTEAFF.